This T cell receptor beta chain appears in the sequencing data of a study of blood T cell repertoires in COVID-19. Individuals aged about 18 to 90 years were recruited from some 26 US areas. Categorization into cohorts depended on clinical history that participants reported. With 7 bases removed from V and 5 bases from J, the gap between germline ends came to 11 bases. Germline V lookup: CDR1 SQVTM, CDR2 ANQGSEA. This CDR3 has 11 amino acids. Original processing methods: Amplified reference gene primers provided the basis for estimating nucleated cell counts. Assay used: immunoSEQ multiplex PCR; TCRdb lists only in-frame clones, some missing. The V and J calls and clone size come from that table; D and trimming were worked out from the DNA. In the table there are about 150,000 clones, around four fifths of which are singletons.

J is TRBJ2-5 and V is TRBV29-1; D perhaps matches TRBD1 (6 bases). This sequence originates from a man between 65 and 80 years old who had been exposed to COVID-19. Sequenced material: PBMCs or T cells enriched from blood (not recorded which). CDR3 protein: CSAERGETQYF. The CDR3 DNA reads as TGCAGCGCAGAAAGGGGGGAGACCCAGTACTTC.